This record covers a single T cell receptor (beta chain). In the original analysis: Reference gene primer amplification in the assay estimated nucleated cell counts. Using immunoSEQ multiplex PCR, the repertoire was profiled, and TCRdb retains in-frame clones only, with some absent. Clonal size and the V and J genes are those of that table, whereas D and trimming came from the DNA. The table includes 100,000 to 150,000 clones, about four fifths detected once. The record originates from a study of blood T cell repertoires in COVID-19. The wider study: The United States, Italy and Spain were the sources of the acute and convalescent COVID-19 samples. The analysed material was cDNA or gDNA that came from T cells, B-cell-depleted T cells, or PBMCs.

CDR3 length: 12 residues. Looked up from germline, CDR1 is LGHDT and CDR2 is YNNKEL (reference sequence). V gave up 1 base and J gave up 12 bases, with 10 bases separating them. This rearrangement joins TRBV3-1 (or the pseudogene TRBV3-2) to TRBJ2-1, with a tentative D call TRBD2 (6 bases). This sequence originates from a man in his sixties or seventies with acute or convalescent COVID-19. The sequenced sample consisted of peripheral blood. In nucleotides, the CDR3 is TGTGCCAGCAGCCAAGGACTAGAGGGGCAGTTCTTC. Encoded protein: CASSQGLEGQFF.